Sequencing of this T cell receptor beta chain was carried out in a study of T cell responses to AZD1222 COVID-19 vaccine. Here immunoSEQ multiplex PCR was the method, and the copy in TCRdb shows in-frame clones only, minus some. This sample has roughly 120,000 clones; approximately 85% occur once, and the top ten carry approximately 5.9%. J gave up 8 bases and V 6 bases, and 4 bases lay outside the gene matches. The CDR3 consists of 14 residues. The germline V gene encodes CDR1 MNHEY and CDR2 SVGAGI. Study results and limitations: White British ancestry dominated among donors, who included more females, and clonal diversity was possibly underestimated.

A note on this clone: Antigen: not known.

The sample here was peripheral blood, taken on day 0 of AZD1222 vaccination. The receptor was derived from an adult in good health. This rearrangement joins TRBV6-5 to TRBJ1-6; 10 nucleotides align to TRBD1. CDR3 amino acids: CASRRTGGYSPLHF. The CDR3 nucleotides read TGTGCCAGCAGGCGGACAGGGGGGTATTCACCCCTCCACTTT.